The present T cell receptor (beta chain) was sequenced within a study of shared clonotypes between healthy human individuals. Study context: Samples came from a couple of female and a few male donors aged 18 to 49. Each donor had three CD4 naive, three CD4 memory, two CD8 naive and one CD8 memory plate. Study results and limitations: The donor pool, a small one, limited the genetic and exposure-history diversity represented.

This CDR3 contains 14 residues. Trimming cost V 0 bases and J 2 bases, with 8 bases left between them. Germline CDR1 reads SGDLS; CDR2 reads YYNGEE. In the authors' methods: Filtering differed, since immunoSEQ gave only junction sequences and no quality scores. Assay: immunoSEQ multiplex PCR; the TCRdb copy retains only in-frame clones and omits some. V and J calls and clone size are those listed in that table; D and trimming were worked out from the DNA. The sample records about 680,000 clones, roughly nine tenths being singletons. As for this clone: Its antigen is currently unknown.

Naive CD8 isolation took CD45RO-negative cells positively selected for CCR7 and excluded terminally differentiated effector memory CD45RA+ cells. The sample taken for sequencing was naive CD8+ T cells sorted from blood. V usage is TRBV9 and J usage is TRBJ1-2; D is uncertain. This clonotype was obtained from a man younger than 45 in good health. CDR3 DNA: TGTGCCAGCAGCGTAGCTGCAGAGAACTATGGCTACACCTTC. It yields the protein CASSVAAENYGYTF. The variable domain in full, with the rest retrieved from reference TRBV9 and TRBJ1-2, is DSGVTQTPKHLITATGQRVTLRCSPRSGDLSVYWYQQSLDQGLQFLIQYYNGEERAKGNILERFSAQQFPDLHSELNLSSLELGDSALYFCASSVAAENYGYTFGSGTRLTVV.